The 16 T cell receptor beta chains in this list originate from one sample, sequenced in a study of blood T cell repertoires in COVID-19. Using immunoSEQ multiplex PCR, the repertoire was profiled, and TCRdb retains in-frame clones only, with some absent. The table shows some 260,000 clones, with roughly 88% occurring only once. Specimen: peripheral blood. These receptors came from a woman aged 70 to 79 with COVID-19, enrolled during active disease.

The chain uses TRBV19 and TRBJ2-7; a possible D gene is TRBD2 (5 bases). Germline CDR1 is LNHDA and CDR2 is SQIVND (reference sequence). There are 15 residues in the CDR3. Trimming removed 8 bases from V and 3 bases from J, with 20 bases in between. CDR3 in amino acids: CASGPSGAGFYEQYF. The CDR3 bases are TGTGCCAGTGGGCCCAGCGGTGCGGGTTTCTACGAGCAGTACTTC.

The V call is TRBV3-1 (or the pseudogene TRBV3-2), the J call TRBJ1-5; 8 bases map to TRBD1. V was clipped by 1 base and J by 9 bases; unmatched bases: 8. This CDR3 has 15 amino acids. Germline CDR1 is LGHDT and CDR2 is YNNKEL (reference sequence). CDR3 loop: CASSQGDRTNWPQHF. The CDR3 nucleotides are TGTGCCAGCAGCCAAGGGGACAGGACCAATTGGCCCCAGCATTTT.

The J gene is TRBJ1-4, the V gene TRBV10-3, with D possibly matching TRBD1 (5 bases). The CDR3 extends over 16 amino acids. Trimming took off 5 bases at V and 4 bases at J, with 17 bases between the two ends. Germline V lookup: CDR1 ENHRY, CDR2 SYGVKD. The CDR3 DNA follows: TGTGCCATCAGTTACAGGTTTCCGACTTTTAATGAAAAACTGTTTTTT. Its translation: CAISYRFPTFNEKLFF.

The V gene is TRBV3-1 (or the pseudogene TRBV3-2), the J gene TRBJ2-3; D not resolved. This CDR3 contains 13 residues. Trimming took off 3 bases at V and 2 bases at J, with 6 bases between the two ends. Germline-derived CDR1 and CDR2 are LGHDT and YNNKEL (reference sequence). This CDR3 is CASSHSYTDTQYF. DNA of the CDR3: TGTGCCAGCAGCCATAGTTACACAGATACGCAGTATTTT.

This chain links TRBV7-8 with TRBJ2-1; perhaps TRBD1 as D (6 bases). This CDR3 has 16 amino acids. V was clipped by 5 bases and J by 3 bases, with 17 bases between them. Germline CDR1 reads SGHVS; CDR2 reads FQNEAQ. The CDR3 DNA sequence: TGTGCCAGCAGCATTTTGACGGGACACAACTACAATGAGCAGTTCTTC. This encodes CASSILTGHNYNEQFF.

The V call is TRBV25-1, the J call TRBJ1-1; no clear D gene. CDR1 is MGHDK, CDR2 SYGVNS, per germline. The CDR3 totals 14 residues. Trimming pared 4 bases from V and 1 base from J, leaving 10 bases between. CDR3 DNA sequence: TGTGCCAGCAGTGTCATTGGAGCGAACACTGAAGCTTTCTTT. Amino acids: CASSVIGANTEAFF.

The gene calls are TRBV2 and TRBJ2-1; D remains unclear. Trimming stripped 10 bases from V and 4 bases from J, with 8 bases between. The CDR3 totals 11 residues. From germline, CDR1 is SNHLY and CDR2 FYNNEI. CDR3 in DNA: TGTGCCACTTCTCTATACAATGAGCAGTTCTTC. Protein: CATSLYNEQFF.

The V call is TRBV9, the J call TRBJ1-1, with 8 bases identical to TRBD1. Germline CDR1 and CDR2: SGDLS and YYNGEE. With V trimmed by 3 bases and J by 11 bases, 9 bases remained unmatched. CDR3 length: 13 amino acids. The CDR3 spells CASSAGTGTNAFF. The CDR3 nucleotides are TGTGCCAGCAGCGCAGGGACAGGTACGAACGCTTTCTTT.

This sequence joins TRBV27 and TRBJ2-1; D is undetermined. The CDR3 contains 14 residues. Germline V gene lookup returns CDR1 MNHEY and CDR2 SMNVEV (reference sequence). The V end lost 5 bases, the J end lost 2 bases, and 10 bases lay between the germline ends. The CDR3 DNA is TGTGCCAGCAGTCCGTTGTCAGCCTACAATGAGCAGTTCTTC. As protein: CASSPLSAYNEQFF.

The chain couples TRBV10-3 to TRBJ2-1; 9 bases align to TRBD1. The J segment lost 5 bases and the V segment lost 6 bases, leaving 2 bases of the junction unmatched. Per the germline V gene, CDR1 is ENHRY and CDR2 is SYGVKD. This CDR3 is 13 amino acids long. The CDR3 spells CAIRTGGNNEQFF. CDR3 sequence (DNA): TGTGCCATCAGGACAGGGGGAAACAATGAGCAGTTCTTC.

This chain uses TRBV19 with TRBJ2-7; D possibly corresponds to TRBD2 (5 bases). Germline V lookup: CDR1 LNHDA, CDR2 SQIVND (reference sequence). The CDR3 has 14 amino acids. The ends were cut back, 6 bases at V and 0 bases at J, with 12 bases in the middle. The CDR3 protein is CASRSTGSSYEQYF. In DNA form, the CDR3 reads TGTGCCAGTAGATCGACGGGGAGCTCCTACGAGCAGTACTTC. Looking up the rest from reference TRBV19 and TRBJ2-7 gives the full variable domain: DGGITQSPKYLFRKEGQNVTLSCEQNLNHDAMYWYRQDPGQGLRLIYYSQIVNDFQKGDIAEGYSVSREKKESFPLTVTSAQKNPTAFYLCASRSTGSSYEQYFGPGTRLTVT.

V is TRBV7-9 and J is TRBJ2-7; 10 bases line up with TRBD1. Germline CDR1 SEHNR, CDR2 FQNEAQ (reference sequence). The CDR3 runs to 13 residues. The V and J ends lost 11 bases and 4 bases, in that order; junction bases with no gene match: 8. DNA of the CDR3: TGTGCCTTTCCGGGACAGGGGTCGTACGAGCAGTACTTC. It codes for CAFPGQGSYEQYF.

The gene calls are TRBV30 and TRBJ1-1, with D perhaps matching TRBD1 (6 bases). The germline V gene has CDR1 GTSNPN and CDR2 SVGIG (reference sequence). Deletions cut 7 bases from V and 4 bases from J, with 16 bases between. The CDR3 extends over 13 amino acids. This CDR3 reads CAFTTGHGTEAFF. The CDR3 DNA sequence: TGTGCCTTTACCACAGGGCACGGCACTGAAGCTTTCTTT.

This clone was seen only a few times. This chain links TRBV20-1 with TRBJ2-7; the D gene is possibly TRBD1 (6 bases). The CDR3 consists of 11 residues. Germline-derived CDR1 and CDR2 are DFQATT and SNEGSKA (reference sequence). Deletions cut 4 bases from V and 4 bases from J, with 8 bases between. This chain's CDR3 is CSANTGYEQYF. In nucleotides, the CDR3 is TGCAGTGCTAACACAGGGTACGAGCAGTACTTC.

The chain employs TRBV30 and TRBJ1-1; tentatively, D is TRBD1 (6 bases). This CDR3 region has 15 residues. The ends were cut back, 3 bases at V and 0 bases at J, with 14 bases in the middle. Germline V gene data show CDR1 as GTSNPN and CDR2 as SVGIG (reference sequence). CDR3 sequence reads: CAWSHDRPLNTEAFF. The CDR3 bases are TGTGCCTGGAGCCACGACAGGCCCCTGAACACTGAAGCTTTCTTT.

For this clone: One junction end does not reproduce the germline sequence, and a read error may be involved. Other nucleotide sequences from this sample produce the same CDR3. The V gene is TRBV12-5, the J gene TRBJ1-3; D is undetermined. From germline, CDR1 is LGHNT and CDR2 FRNRAP. The CDR3 is 16 residues long. CDR3 region: CASGLAAGRSGNTIYF. The CDR3 DNA is TGTGCCAGTGGTTTGGCGGCAGGAAGGTCTGGAAACACCATATATTTT.